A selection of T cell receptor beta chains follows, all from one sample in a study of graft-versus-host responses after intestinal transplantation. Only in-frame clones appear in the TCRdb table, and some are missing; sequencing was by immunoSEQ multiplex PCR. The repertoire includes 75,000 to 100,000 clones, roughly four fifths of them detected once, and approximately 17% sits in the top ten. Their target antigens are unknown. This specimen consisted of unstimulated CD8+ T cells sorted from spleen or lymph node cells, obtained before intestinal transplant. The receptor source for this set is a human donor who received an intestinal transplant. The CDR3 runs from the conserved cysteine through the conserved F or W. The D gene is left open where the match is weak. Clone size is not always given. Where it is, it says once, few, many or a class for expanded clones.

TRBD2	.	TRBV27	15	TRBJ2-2	CASSSLALNTGELFF	TGTGCCAGCAGTTCACTAGCGCTAAACACCGGGGAGCTGTTTTTT
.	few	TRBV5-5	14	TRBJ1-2	CASSLESFNYGYTF	TGTGCCAGCAGCTTGGAGAGCTTTAACTATGGCTACACCTTC
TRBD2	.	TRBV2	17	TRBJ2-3	CATPRASGGAGTDTQYF	TGTGCCACCCCCAGGGCTAGCGGGGGGGCCGGCACAGATACGCAGTATTTT
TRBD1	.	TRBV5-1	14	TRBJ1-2	CASRMDRVGYGYTF	TGCGCCAGCAGGATGGACAGGGTGGGCTATGGCTACACCTTC
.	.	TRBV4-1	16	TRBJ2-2	CASSPRQVEGTGELFF	TGCGCCAGCAGCCCCCGACAGGTTGAGGGTACCGGGGAGCTGTTTTTT
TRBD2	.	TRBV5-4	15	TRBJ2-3	CATFSSGSLADTQYF	TGTGCCACGTTCTCTAGCGGGAGTCTAGCAGATACGCAGTATTTT
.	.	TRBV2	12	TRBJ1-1	CASQGLNTEAFF	TGTGCCAGCCAGGGGTTGAACACTGAAGCTTTCTTT
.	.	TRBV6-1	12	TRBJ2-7	CASSVTGNEQYF	TGTGCCAGCAGTGTGACAGGAAACGAGCAGTACTTC
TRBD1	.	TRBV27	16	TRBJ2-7	CASTLGVGTGAIEQYF	TGTGCCAGCACTCTCGGAGTTGGGACAGGGGCTATCGAGCAGTACTTC
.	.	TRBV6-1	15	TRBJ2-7	CASSEKWAIPYEQYF	TGTGCCAGCAGTGAAAAATGGGCCATCCCCTACGAGCAGTACTTC
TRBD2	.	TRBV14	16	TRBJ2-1	CASSQEGLAGYNEQFF	TGTGCCAGCAGCCAAGAGGGACTAGCGGGTTACAATGAGCAGTTCTTC
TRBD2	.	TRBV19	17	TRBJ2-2	CASSPTSGGPNTGELFF	TGTGCCAGTAGTCCGACTAGCGGGGGCCCCAACACCGGGGAGCTGTTTTTT
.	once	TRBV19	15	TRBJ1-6	CASSIDAELNSPLHF	TGTGCCAGTAGTATAGATGCGGAATTGAATTCACCCCTCCACTTT
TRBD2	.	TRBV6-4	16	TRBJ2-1	CASSDLAESSYNEQFF	TGTGCCAGCAGTGACCTAGCGGAAAGCTCCTACAATGAGCAGTTCTTC
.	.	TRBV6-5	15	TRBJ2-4	CASSGSGYFPNIQYF	TGTGCCAGCAGTGGATCCGGGTACTTCCCGAACATTCAGTACTTC
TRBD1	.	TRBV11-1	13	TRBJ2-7	CASSLAGGQDQYF	TGTGCCAGCAGCTTAGCAGGGGGCCAGGACCAGTACTTC